The 22 T cell receptor beta chains below all came from one sample that was sequenced in a study of beta chain features in type 1 diabetes. Of the isolated RNA, all was reverse transcribed, and so the sequenced material was expressed TCRB transcripts. The assay was immunoSEQ multiplex PCR, and TCRdb's table has in-frame clones only and misses some. Here the sample spans a few hundred thousand clones, over 25% being singletons. The sample taken for sequencing was naive CD4+ T cells from blood. These receptors came from a man younger than 35 in good health.

This chain joins TRBV13 and TRBJ2-7; maybe TRBD2 (5 bases). Between the trimmed V and J ends, which lost 5 bases and 2 bases, there was a span of 16 bases. This CDR3 region has 15 residues. The germline V gene has CDR1 PRHDT and CDR2 FYEKMQ (reference sequence). CDR3 nucleotides: TGTGCCAGCAGCCTACTCGTTCGGGGAACCTACGAGCAGTACTTC. Amino acids: CASSLLVRGTYEQYF.

The chain carries TRBV29-1 and TRBJ1-2; weak D call: TRBD1 (6 bases). V was cut by 4 bases and J by 8 bases, with 14 bases left in between. The CDR3 length is 12 residues. Germline V gene data show CDR1 as SQVTM and CDR2 as ANQGSEA. The CDR3 bases are TGCAGCGTTGGATCAGGGGTTGGCGGCTACACCTTC. It specifies CSVGSGVGGYTF.

The chain couples TRBV5-4 to TRBJ2-3; a possible D gene is TRBD1 (6 bases). This CDR3 contains 15 residues. V was shortened by 1 base and J by 4 bases, with 13 bases between the two germline ends. Germline CDR1 and CDR2: SGHNT and YYREEE (reference sequence). The CDR3: CASSLMAGDPDTQYF. CDR3 coding DNA: TGTGCCAGCAGCTTGATGGCAGGGGATCCAGATACGCAGTATTTT.

This chain links TRBV7-2 with TRBJ2-7, with TRBD2 matching over 12 bases. CDR1 and CDR2 (germline): SGHTA, FQGNSA. The CDR3 is 16 amino acids. V shed 5 bases and J 3 bases; nucleotides not matched to a gene: 8. The CDR3, as DNA: TGTGCCAGCAGCCTTGGACTAGCGGGATCCATCTACGAGCAGTACTTC. Its translation is CASSLGLAGSIYEQYF. Full variable domain (missing parts from reference TRBV7-2 and TRBJ2-7): GAGVSQSPSNKVTEKGKDVELRCDPISGHTALYWYRQSLGQGLEFLIYFQGNSAPDKSGLPSDRFSAERTGGSVSTLTIQRTQQEDSAVYLCASSLGLAGSIYEQYFGPGTRLTVT.

The gene calls are TRBV29-1 and TRBJ2-7, with TRBD1 matching over 9 bases. V was pared by 3 bases and J by 3 bases, with 6 bases of the junction left unmatched. There are 14 residues in the CDR3. Germline V gene sequence: CDR1 SQVTM, CDR2 ANQGSEA. Written as DNA, the CDR3 is TGCAGCGTTGAGGTGGGACAGGGAGGCTACGAGCAGTACTTC. Translation gives CSVEVGQGGYEQYF.

The table lists this clone with a few counts. The gene calls are TRBV2 and TRBJ2-4; perhaps TRBD1 as D (5 bases). Trimming shortened V by 8 bases and J by 0 bases, and 8 bases separated the two germline ends. The CDR3 covers 13 residues. The germline V gene encodes CDR1 SNHLY and CDR2 FYNNEI. The CDR3 DNA reads as TGTGCCAGCGGGGCAGAAGCCAAAAACATTCAGTACTTC. Its protein is CASGAEAKNIQYF.

The sample holds a few counts of this clone. The chain is built from TRBV4-2 and TRBJ2-6; the D gene is possibly TRBD2 (6 bases). The germline V gene encodes CDR1 LGHNA and CDR2 YNFKEQ. V was clipped by 1 base and J by 3 bases, with 16 bases between them. The CDR3 covers 18 residues. This CDR3 is CASSQGGWGGDGANVLTF. Here the CDR3 DNA reads TGTGCCAGCAGCCAAGGAGGGTGGGGAGGAGATGGGGCCAACGTCCTGACTTTC.

The chain joins TRBV25-1 to TRBJ2-5, with unresolved D. The CDR3 spans 10 residues. Deletions cut 11 bases from V and 5 bases from J, with 9 bases between. In germline, CDR1 is MGHDK, CDR2 SYGVNS. The CDR3 protein is CAARAETQYF. The CDR3 DNA reads TGTGCCGCCCGGGCTGAGACCCAGTACTTC.

This clone was seen only once. The rearrangement uses TRBV14 and TRBJ2-5, with D unresolved. V lost 4 bases, J lost 7 bases, and 10 bases lay in between. CDR1 is SGHDN and CDR2 is FVKESK in the germline V gene. The CDR3 is 12 amino acids. CDR3 region: CASSPTVGTQYF. Written as DNA, the CDR3 is TGTGCCAGCAGCCCTACGGTTGGGACCCAGTACTTC. The whole variable domain, filled in from reference TRBV14 and TRBJ2-5, reads EAGVTQFPSHSVIEKGQTVTLRCDPISGHDNLYWYRRVMGKEIKFLLHFVKESKQDESGMPNNRFLAERTGGTYSTLKVQPAELEDSGVYFCASSPTVGTQYFGPGTRLLVL.

Concerning this clone itself: Germline is not matched at one junction end, which may reflect a read error. V gene TRBV29-1 combines with J gene TRBJ1-1; TRBD1 is a possible D gene (6 bases). The CDR3 is 12 amino acids. Per germline, CDR1 SQVTM and CDR2 ANQGSEA. The CDR3 bases are TGCAGCGTACGCAACGGCAACCCAGGACAGATATTT. It is translated as CSVRNGNPGQIF.

The chain has TRBV30 and TRBJ2-3; weak D call: TRBD2 (7 bases). The germline V gene encodes CDR1 GTSNPN and CDR2 SVGIG (reference sequence). This CDR3 spans 15 amino acids. The V gene lost 7 bases and the J gene lost 2 bases, with 19 bases spanning the gap. CDR3 region: CALGGTGGLTDTQYF. The CDR3 bases are TGTGCCTTAGGAGGGACGGGGGGCCTCACAGATACGCAGTATTTT.

The chain employs TRBV7-2 and TRBJ2-2, with a weak D call TRBD2 (6 bases). The CDR3 sequence is 15 residues long. Trimming left V 0 bases short and J 6 bases short, with 11 bases between. Germline V gene sequence: CDR1 SGHTA, CDR2 FQGNSA. The CDR3 reads CASSLATGTPGELFF. Written as DNA, the CDR3 is TGTGCCAGCAGCTTAGCGACGGGGACTCCCGGGGAGCTGTTTTTT.

Points on this clone: Other DNA sequences of this sample code for an identical CDR3. The V and J genes are TRBV27 and TRBJ2-5; D is perhaps TRBD1 or TRBD2 (5 bases each). V shed 2 bases and J shed 3 bases, with 7 bases lying between them. This CDR3 spans 13 amino acids. CDR1 MNHEY and CDR2 SMNVEV come from the germline V gene (reference sequence). CDR3 sequence reads: CASSLQGEETQYF. As DNA, the CDR3 is TGTGCCAGCAGTTTACAGGGAGAAGAGACCCAGTACTTC.

V and J are TRBV7-9 and TRBJ1-2, with no clear D. The CDR3 sequence is 11 residues long. Per germline, CDR1 SEHNR and CDR2 FQNEAQ (reference sequence). V lost 5 bases and J lost 6, with 7 bases in between. CDR3 bases: TGTGCCAGCAGCCGCCCCGATGGCTACACCTTC. It specifies CASSRPDGYTF.

The sample holds a few counts of this clone. The V gene is TRBV10-3, the J gene TRBJ2-7; TRBD1 matches 10 bases. This CDR3 has 16 amino acids. J was trimmed by 5 bases and V by 5 bases; bases with no gene match: 12. Germline CDR1 is ENHRY and CDR2 is SYGVKD. CDR3 nucleotides: TGTGCCATCAGTTCCCCTTTGACAGGGGGCACGGACGAGCAGTACTTC. Its translation is CAISSPLTGGTDEQYF.

The rearrangement links TRBV7-9 to TRBJ2-3, with D unclear. Trimming shortened V by 0 bases and J by 5 bases, and 12 bases separated the two germline ends. The CDR3 loop spans 15 amino acids. CDR1 is SEHNR and CDR2 is FQNEAQ in the germline V gene (reference sequence). CDR3 coding DNA: TGTGCCAGCAGCTTAGCGTGGGCTGTGATAGATACGCAGTATTTT. It codes for CASSLAWAVIDTQYF.

This clone was seen a handful of times. The chain employs TRBV5-1 and TRBJ2-7; no reliable D call. V gave up 4 bases and J gave up 7 bases, with 18 bases separating them. This CDR3 comprises 14 residues. From germline, CDR1 is SGHRS and CDR2 YFSETQ. CDR3: CASSPTLWSGEQYF. The CDR3 DNA sequence: TGCGCCAGCAGCCCCACCTTGTGGTCCGGAGAGCAGTACTTC.

Only a few counts were recorded for this clone. This chain connects TRBV5-1 to TRBJ2-1, with D perhaps TRBD1 (5 bases). CDR3 length: 14 amino acids. Trimming shortened V by 0 bases and J by 7 bases, and 11 bases separated the two germline ends. Germline V gene lookup returns CDR1 SGHRS and CDR2 YFSETQ. The CDR3 DNA reads TGCGCCAGCAGCTTGGAGGGGCATCGGAATGAGCAGTTCTTC. Its translation: CASSLEGHRNEQFF.

The chain carries TRBV14 and TRBJ2-7; D is uncertain. Between the trimmed V and J ends, which lost 1 base and 6 bases, there was a span of 4 bases. Germline CDR1 SGHDN, CDR2 FVKESK. The CDR3 runs to 11 residues. The CDR3 DNA sequence: TGTGCCAGCAGCCAAGGGGGCGAGCAGTACTTC. This translates into CASSQGGEQYF.

V is TRBV30 and J is TRBJ2-1; D is perhaps TRBD2 (5 bases). This CDR3 has 15 residues. Germline CDR1 and CDR2: GTSNPN and SVGIG (reference sequence). Trimming pared 2 bases from V and 4 bases from J, leaving 15 bases between. CDR3 region: CAWSPRLAVYNEQFF. The CDR3 nucleotides are TGTGCCTGGAGTCCTCGGCTAGCAGTTTACAATGAGCAGTTCTTC. Together with reference TRBV30 and TRBJ2-1, the CDR3 gives the full variable domain: SQTIHQWPATLVQPVGSPLSLECTVEGTSNPNLYWYRQAAGRGLQLLFYSVGIGQISSEVPQNLSASRPQDRQFILSSKKLLLSDSGFYLCAWSPRLAVYNEQFFGPGTRLTVL.

The V gene is TRBV7-9, the J gene TRBJ2-2; D may match TRBD1 or TRBD2 (5 bases each). The CDR3 is 15 amino acids. The V and J ends lost 7 bases and 2 bases respectively, with 14 bases between them. Germline V gene sequence: CDR1 SEHNR, CDR2 FQNEAQ (reference sequence). DNA of the CDR3: TGTGCCAGCACACCGGAGAGGGGAAACACCGGGGAGCTGTTTTTT. Translation gives CASTPERGNTGELFF.

V and J are TRBV29-1 and TRBJ2-1; tentatively, D is TRBD2 (5 bases). Trimming pared 4 bases from V and 6 bases from J, leaving 13 bases between. The CDR3 length is 13 residues. The germline V gene encodes CDR1 SQVTM and CDR2 ANQGSEA. The CDR3 loop is CSVVYSAGNEQFF. CDR3 bases: TGCAGCGTTGTTTATAGCGCTGGCAATGAGCAGTTCTTC.